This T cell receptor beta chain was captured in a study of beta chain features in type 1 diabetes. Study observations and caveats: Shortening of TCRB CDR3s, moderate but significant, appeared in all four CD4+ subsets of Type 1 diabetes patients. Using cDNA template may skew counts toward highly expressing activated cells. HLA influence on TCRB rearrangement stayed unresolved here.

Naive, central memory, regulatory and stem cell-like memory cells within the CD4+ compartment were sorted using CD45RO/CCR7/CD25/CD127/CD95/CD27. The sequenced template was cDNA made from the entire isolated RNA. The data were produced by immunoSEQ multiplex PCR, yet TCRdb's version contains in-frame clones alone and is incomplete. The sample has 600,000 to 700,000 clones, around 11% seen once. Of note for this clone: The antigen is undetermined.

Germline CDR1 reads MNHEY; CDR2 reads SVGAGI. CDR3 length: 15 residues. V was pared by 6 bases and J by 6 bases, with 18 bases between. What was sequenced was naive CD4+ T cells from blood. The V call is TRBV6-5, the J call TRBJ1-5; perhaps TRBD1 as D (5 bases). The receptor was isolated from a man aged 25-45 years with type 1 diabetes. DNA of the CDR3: TGTGCCAGCAGCCGACGGGGGGAAGAGGGTCAGCCCCAGCATTTT. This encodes CASSRRGEEGQPQHF.